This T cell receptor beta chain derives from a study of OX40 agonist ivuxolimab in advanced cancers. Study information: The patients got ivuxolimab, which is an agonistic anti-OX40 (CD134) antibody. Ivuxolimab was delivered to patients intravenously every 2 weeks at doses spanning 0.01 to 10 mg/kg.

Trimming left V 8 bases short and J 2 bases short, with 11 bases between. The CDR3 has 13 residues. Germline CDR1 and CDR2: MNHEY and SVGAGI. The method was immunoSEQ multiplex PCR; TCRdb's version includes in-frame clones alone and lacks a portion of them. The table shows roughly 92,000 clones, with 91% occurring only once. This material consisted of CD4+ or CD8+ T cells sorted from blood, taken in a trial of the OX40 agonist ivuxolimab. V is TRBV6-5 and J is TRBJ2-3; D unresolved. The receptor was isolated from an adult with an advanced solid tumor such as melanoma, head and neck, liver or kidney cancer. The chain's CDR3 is CASGATTTDTQYF. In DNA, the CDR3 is TGTGCCAGCGGTGCGACGACCACAGATACGCAGTATTTT.